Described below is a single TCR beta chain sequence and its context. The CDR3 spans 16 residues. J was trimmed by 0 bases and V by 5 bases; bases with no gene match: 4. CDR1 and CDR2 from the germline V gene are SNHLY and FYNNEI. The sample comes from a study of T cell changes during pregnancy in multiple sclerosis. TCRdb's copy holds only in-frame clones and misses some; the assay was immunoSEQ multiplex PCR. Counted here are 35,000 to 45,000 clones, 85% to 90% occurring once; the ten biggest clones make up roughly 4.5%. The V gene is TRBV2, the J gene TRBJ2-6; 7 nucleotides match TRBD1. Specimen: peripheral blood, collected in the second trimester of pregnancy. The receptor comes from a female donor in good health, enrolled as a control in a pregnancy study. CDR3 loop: CASSTGEISGANVLTF. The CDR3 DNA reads TGTGCCAGCAGTACAGGGGAAATCTCTGGGGCCAACGTCCTGACTTTC. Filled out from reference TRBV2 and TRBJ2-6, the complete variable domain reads EPEVTQTPSHQVTQMGQEVILRCVPISNHLYFYWYRQILGQKVEFLVSFYNNEISEKSEIFDDQFSVERPDGSNFTLKIRSTKLEDSAMYFCASSTGEISGANVLTFGAGSRLTVL.